This passage covers 24 T cell receptor beta chains from one sample sequenced in a study of regulatory T cells in long-lasting Graves disease. Time point specified: persistent/refractory GD, antithyroid drugs over 5 years with positive TRAb. Extracted PBMC RNA gave rise to the TCR library. To make TCR beta libraries, researchers used iRepertoire HTBI primers and Arm-PCR of CDR3 regions. TCRdb analysed the multiplex PCR reads with MiXCR anew, one entry per CDR3 protein. This table has about 450,000 distinct CDR3 sequences, 20% to 25% appearing once. Material: peripheral blood mononuclear cells (PBMCs), obtained when the disease was refractory, from a patient treated with antithyroid drugs. These receptors were taken from a female donor with Graves disease.

This clonotype turned up a few times. The rearrangement joins TRBV25-1 to TRBJ2-2, with TRBD1 matching over 11 bases. Trimming took 3 bases from V and 6 from J; bases not matched to a gene: 3. Germline values: CDR1 MGHDK, CDR2 SYGVNS. The CDR3 runs to 15 residues. The CDR3 DNA follows: TGTGCCAGCAGTGACGGGACAGGGGGATCCGGGGAGCTGTTTTTT. It codes for CASSDGTGGSGELFF. Based on the CDR3 plus reference TRBV25-1 and TRBJ2-2, the full variable domain is EADIYQTPRYLVIGTGKKITLECSQTMGHDKMYWYQQDPGMELHLIHYSYGVNSTEKGDLSSESTVSRIRTEHFPLTLESARPSHTSQYLCASSDGTGGSGELFFGEGSRLTVL.

This sequence joins TRBV27 and TRBJ2-7; D is unresolved. The CDR3 loop spans 15 amino acids. Per germline, CDR1 MNHEY and CDR2 SMNVEV (reference sequence). With 1 base removed from V and 2 bases from J, the gap between germline ends came to 12 bases. The DNA of the CDR3 is TGTGCCAGCAGTTTATTGCAAGGGTATCCCTACGAGCAGTACTTC. Residues: CASSLLQGYPYEQYF.

This clonotype was seen only a few times. This sequence joins TRBV7-2 and TRBJ1-1, with 7 bases lining up with TRBD1. V shed 5 bases, J shed 5 bases, and the junction held 8 bases outside the gene matches. Germline values: CDR1 SGHTA, CDR2 FQGNSA. The CDR3 runs to 14 residues. The CDR3 sequence: CASSAYRGGTEAFF. As DNA, the CDR3 is TGTGCCAGCAGCGCCTACAGGGGTGGTACTGAAGCTTTCTTT.

This clonotype has ten or more counts. The rearrangement joins TRBV2 to TRBJ2-7; D call uncertain. The CDR3 runs 10 residues. Per germline, CDR1 SNHLY and CDR2 FYNNEI. The V and J ends lost 2 bases and 4 bases respectively, with 0 bases between them. The CDR3 loop reads CASSEYEQYF. Here the CDR3 DNA reads TGTGCCAGCAGTGAATACGAGCAGTACTTC.

This chain uses TRBV6-1 with TRBJ1-2; D is uncertain. The CDR3 extends over 12 amino acids. Germline V lookup: CDR1 MNHNS, CDR2 SASEGT. Trimming took off 6 bases at V and 4 bases at J, with 9 bases between the two ends. CDR3 sequence: CASSYRFYGYTF. The CDR3 DNA sequence: TGTGCCAGCAGCTATCGGTTCTATGGCTACACCTTC.

On this clonotype: A read error may be the cause here, since a much bigger clone is one base away. The genes are TRBV28 and TRBJ1-5; D gene ambiguous. V was shortened by 4 bases and J by 9 bases, with 10 bases between the two germline ends. The germline V gene encodes CDR1 MDHEN and CDR2 SYDVKM. The CDR3 loop spans 12 amino acids. The DNA of the CDR3 is TGTGCCAGCAGTTATAGCCTTGGGCCCCAGCATTTT. Translated: CASSYSLGPQHF.

This clonotype was recorded many times. The chain employs TRBV2 and TRBJ2-5; D might be TRBD1 (6 bases). CDR3 length: 15 residues. Between the trimmed V and J ends, which lost 6 bases and 2 bases, there was a span of 16 bases. Germline-derived CDR1 and CDR2 are SNHLY and FYNNEI. For the CDR3, the DNA is TGTGCCAGCAGACAAAACAGGGTTTCGCAAGAGACCCAGTACTTC. Protein sequence: CASRQNRVSQETQYF.

This clonotype was observed a handful of times. The chain employs TRBV15 and TRBJ1-1; 7 bases map to TRBD1. This CDR3 is built from 13 residues. V shed 7 bases and J 7 bases; nucleotides not matched to a gene: 9. CDR1 LNHNV and CDR2 YYDKDF come from the germline V gene (reference sequence). In DNA form, the CDR3 reads TGTGCCACCAAAAGACAGGGCCTCGATGAAGCTTTCTTT. Protein sequence: CATKRQGLDEAFF.

This clonotype occurred a few times. The chain carries TRBV10-3 and TRBJ2-5, with 10 bases lining up with TRBD2. CDR3 length: 13 amino acids. The V gene's germline CDR1 is ENHRY and CDR2 SYGVKD. J lost 3 bases, V lost 6 bases, and 1 base had no gene match. Here the CDR3 DNA reads TGTGCCATCAGGCTAGCGGGAGAAGAGACCCAGTACTTC. Translated, it gives CAIRLAGEETQYF.

This chain joins TRBV12-3 or TRBV12-4 and TRBJ2-3; D is undetermined. Trimming took 10 bases from V and 2 from J, leaving 19 bases between them. The CDR3 extends over 15 amino acids. CDR3 DNA sequence: TGTGCCACCTCAGGAAGGTTAGGGCACACAGATACGCAGTATTTT. It specifies CATSGRLGHTDTQYF.

In this sample, this clonotype turned up many times. The chain is built from TRBV2 and TRBJ1-1; a weak D match, TRBD1 (6 bases). The CDR3 consists of 16 residues. V was trimmed by 2 bases and J by 4 bases, leaving 17 bases between them. Germline CDR1 SNHLY, CDR2 FYNNEI. CDR3 DNA sequence: TGTGCCAGCAGTGAATGGGGGGGCGCTTCGCCCACTGAAGCTTTCTTT. This gives the protein CASSEWGGASPTEAFF.

This clonotype was observed many times. The J gene is TRBJ1-2, the V gene TRBV2, with D maybe TRBD1 (5 bases). The CDR3 consists of 12 residues. Germline CDR1 is SNHLY and CDR2 is FYNNEI. Trimming shortened V by 6 bases and J by 0 bases, and 5 bases separated the two germline ends. CDR3 region: CASRTANYGYTF. The CDR3 coding sequence is TGTGCCAGCAGGACAGCTAACTATGGCTACACCTTC.

The V call is TRBV6-2 or TRBV6-3, the J call TRBJ1-5; no definite D call. Germline CDR1 reads MNHEY; CDR2 reads SVGEGT. The length of the CDR3 is 15 residues. V was cut by 5 bases and J by 1 base, with 12 bases left in between. The CDR3 spells CASSEASGSNQPQHF. The DNA of the CDR3 is TGTGCCAGCAGTGAAGCTTCGGGGAGCAATCAGCCCCAGCATTTT.

The genes are TRBV7-9 and TRBJ2-7, with D uncertain. This CDR3 is built from 12 residues. Germline V lookup: CDR1 SEHNR, CDR2 FQNEAQ (reference sequence). Trimming shortened V by 5 bases and J by 7 bases, and 12 bases separated the two germline ends. The CDR3 here is CASSHLGWEQYF. The CDR3 coding sequence is TGTGCCAGCAGCCACTTAGGGTGGGAGCAGTACTTC. Complete variable domain (other parts from reference TRBV7-9 and TRBJ2-7): DTGVSQNPRHKITKRGQNVTFRCDPISEHNRLYWYRQTLGQGPEFLTYFQNEAQLEKSRLLSDRFSAERPKGSFSTLEIQRTEQGDSAMYLCASSHLGWEQYFGPGTRLTVT.

This clonotype was seen ten or more times. The rearrangement uses TRBV20-1 and TRBJ2-5; D is undetermined. V shed 1 base and J shed 4 bases, with 7 bases lying between them. Germline CDR1 reads DFQATT; CDR2 reads SNEGSKA (reference sequence). The CDR3 length is 12 residues. As DNA, the CDR3 is TGCAGTGCTAGAGGCGTGGGAGAGACCCAGTACTTC. Translating gives CSARGVGETQYF.

This clonotype was counted many times. The chain is built from TRBV2 and TRBJ1-2; D uncertain. Germline V gene sequence: CDR1 SNHLY, CDR2 FYNNEI. V lost 2 bases, J lost 0 bases, and 10 bases lay in between. This CDR3 has 15 residues. The CDR3 reads CASSERAGTNYGYTF. Here the CDR3 DNA reads TGTGCCAGCAGTGAAAGGGCAGGTACTAACTATGGCTACACCTTC.

The table lists this clonotype with a few counts. This chain uses TRBV28 with TRBJ2-7; TRBD2 might be the D (6 bases). Per the germline V gene, CDR1 is MDHEN and CDR2 is SYDVKM. This CDR3 has 14 residues. Trimming pared 3 bases from V and 2 bases from J, leaving 11 bases between. As DNA, the CDR3 is TGTGCCAGCAGTTTGGGGAGGAGAGCCTACGAGCAGTACTTC. As protein: CASSLGRRAYEQYF.

The chain joins TRBV20-1 to TRBJ1-1; TRBD1 agrees at 8 bases. Looked up from germline, CDR1 is DFQATT and CDR2 is SNEGSKA (reference sequence). V lost 6 bases to trimming and J lost 2 bases; unmatched junction nucleotides: 5. The CDR3 runs 13 residues. The CDR3 here is CSAGDRRNTEAFF. The CDR3 region has the DNA TGCAGTGCCGGGGACAGGAGAAACACTGAAGCTTTCTTT.

DNA for the CDR3: TGTGCCAGCAGTTACATTCGGACAGGGGGTAACTATGGCTACACCTTC. Protein: CASSYIRTGGNYGYTF. The chain is built from TRBV6-5 and TRBJ1-2, with TRBD1 matching over 10 bases. CDR3 length equals 16 residues. The germline CDR1 and CDR2 sequences are MNHEY and SVGAGI. V gave up 2 bases and J gave up 1 base; unmatched junction bases: 4.

This chain joins TRBV4-1 and TRBJ2-7; D perhaps matches TRBD2 (6 bases). This CDR3 is built from 15 residues. Trimming removed 1 base at V and 1 base at J, with 11 bases between. Germline loops: CDR1 MGHRA, CDR2 YSYEKL. CDR3 coding DNA: TGCGCCAGCAGCCAAGGACTAGTTGGTTCCTACGAGCAGTACTTC. This sequence encodes CASSQGLVGSYEQYF.

This clonotype has a handful of counts. The V gene is TRBV9, the J gene TRBJ2-2; D gene unclear. The CDR3 loop spans 16 amino acids. Germline assignment: CDR1 SGDLS and CDR2 YYNGEE. V shed 2 bases and J shed 2 bases, with 13 bases lying between them. The CDR3 sequence: CASSVQGGYNTGELFF. Written as DNA, the CDR3 is TGTGCCAGCAGCGTCCAAGGTGGATACAACACCGGGGAGCTGTTTTTT.

The sample holds many counts of this clonotype. J is TRBJ2-1 and V is TRBV6-2 or TRBV6-3, with TRBD2 identical over 13 bases. V shed 2 bases and J 4 bases; nucleotides not matched to a gene: 11. CDR1 and CDR2 (germline): MNHEY, SVGEGT. The CDR3 totals 19 residues. The CDR3 loop is CASSYTGTSGKRIYNEQFF. The CDR3 coding sequence is TGTGCCAGCAGTTACACCGGGACTAGCGGGAAGAGAATTTACAATGAGCAGTTCTTC.

This clonotype was observed a handful of times. This may come from a read error, since a much larger clone is one base off. The chain carries TRBV7-3 and TRBJ2-7; weak D call: TRBD1 (6 bases). CDR1 is SGHTA and CDR2 is FQGTGA in the germline V gene. CDR3 size: 15 residues. The CDR3 sequence: CANSSQGGGIDEQYF. The CDR3 bases are TGTGCCAACAGCTCACAGGGCGGCGGTATTGACGAGCAGTACTTC.

This clonotype was detected many times. The V gene is TRBV7-3, the J gene TRBJ1-1, with 7 bases aligning to TRBD1. V was clipped by 4 bases and J by 5 bases; unmatched bases: 4. Germline CDR1 reads SGHTA; CDR2 reads FQGTGA. The CDR3 is made up of 13 amino acids. DNA of the CDR3: TGTGCCAGCAGCTCAGACAGGGTGACTGAAGCTTTCTTT. Its protein product is CASSSDRVTEAFF.